A selection of T cell receptor beta chains follows, all from one sample in a study of graft-versus-host responses after intestinal transplantation. These receptors have no identified antigens. TCRdb's copy holds only in-frame clones and misses some; the assay was immunoSEQ multiplex PCR. The profile shows 90,000 to 95,000 clones, around 90% of them singletons. The sample in question was unstimulated CD8+ T cells sorted from spleen or lymph node cells, obtained before intestinal transplant. The receptors were gathered from a human donor who received an intestinal transplant. Both conserved end residues are part of each CDR3. The D gene is left open where the match is weak. Expanded clones are given a class, and other clones once, few, many or no size at all.

abundance | d_gene | j_gene | v_gene | CDR3aa
few | NA | TRBJ2-1 | TRBV6-5 | CASSSLPTVNEQFF
NA | NA | TRBJ2-7 | TRBV6-1 | CASSEALFTAYEQYF
NA | TRBD2 | TRBJ2-7 | TRBV29-1 | CSVDGGDYESYEQYF
NA | TRBD2 | TRBJ2-3 | TRBV7-3 | CASSEQLAGGSTDTQYF
NA | TRBD1 | TRBJ2-1 | TRBV5-1 | CASSLVGTGGFNEQFF
NA | NA | TRBJ1-3 | TRBV5-6 | CASSFGFGGGNTIYF
NA | TRBD2 | TRBJ2-3 | TRBV5-6 | CASSQKLAGGTDTQYF
once | NA | TRBJ2-2 | TRBV2 | CASRPGTSNTGELFF
few | NA | TRBJ2-7 | TRBV28 | CASSRGDNPYEQYF
NA | NA | TRBJ2-3 | TRBV11-1 | CASRKENPSTDTQYF
NA | NA | TRBJ2-1 | TRBV6-5 | CASRSGSLEQFF
NA | NA | TRBJ2-7 | TRBV13 | CASSSYYEQYF
once | NA | TRBJ2-3 | TRBV6-1 | CASSEARWISETDTQYF
NA | NA | TRBJ1-6 | TRBV27 | CASSFGLGDSPLHF
NA | NA | TRBJ2-1 | TRBV9 | CASSPTSRDNEQFF
NA | TRBD1 | TRBJ2-3 | TRBV4-1 | CASSQGDRVSTDTQYF
NA | TRBD2 | TRBJ2-2 | TRBV7-6 | CASCQAGGGAGELFF
NA | NA | TRBJ1-2 | TRBV7-3 | CASSFLELRYGYTF
NA | NA | TRBJ2-7 | TRBV11-1 | CASSLVSIPNTYEQYF
NA | NA | TRBJ1-5 | TRBV28 | CASTQEGVAQPQHF
NA | NA | TRBJ2-7 | TRBV19 | CASSKLGVDRRFAYEQYF
NA | NA | TRBJ1-2 | TRBV5-4 | CASMIWGKHGYTF
once | NA | TRBJ1-2 | TRBV11-2 | CASSLDPHTDYGYTF
NA | NA | TRBJ1-1 | TRBV7-6 | CASSLVAGKDTEAFF
NA | TRBD2 | TRBJ2-1 | TRBV7-2 | CASSLEASGVRTRDEQFF
NA | NA | TRBJ1-2 | TRBV10-3 | CAIPSDLNYGYTF
NA | TRBD1 | TRBJ2-1 | TRBV5-5 | CASSHDRVYNEQFF
NA | NA | TRBJ2-7 | TRBV27 | CASSLGATPYEQYF
NA | NA | TRBJ2-1 | TRBV9 | CASSGSGNEQFF
NA | TRBD2 | TRBJ2-1 | TRBV7-9 | CASSLTGTSIYNEQFF
NA | NA | TRBJ2-7 | TRBV15 | CATSRDRGRSYEQYF